There are a few counts of the clone carrying this T cell receptor (beta chain). Its antigen is not identified. Amplified TCR beta CDR3 regions derived from RNA transcripts. The HTBI primer set drove a first-round RT-PCR of the TCR CDR3. One entry per CDR3 protein, called by TCRdb with MiXCR from the multiplex PCR reads. The sample consists of around 440,000 distinct CDR3 sequences, around a sixth of them appearing once. There are 15 residues in the CDR3. Germline lookup yields CDR1 SEHNR and CDR2 FQNEAQ (reference sequence). Trimming cost V 5 bases and J 8 bases; bases outside gene matches: 9. The data were obtained in a study of T cells in Graves' hyperthyroidism and ophthalmopathy. Study results and limitations: Most clonotypes expanded in thyroid above 0.001 were likewise present in blood.

If no ophthalmopathy progression occurred within 18 months, Graves' hyperthyroidism was stable. Sequenced input: blood. The rearrangement links TRBV7-9 to TRBJ2-1, with 10 bases lining up with TRBD2. The receptor was isolated from a woman aged 18-30 years with Graves' hyperthyroidism. The CDR3 region is CASSAWASGGDEQFF. The DNA of the CDR3 is TGTGCCAGCAGCGCGTGGGCTAGCGGGGGAGATGAGCAGTTCTTC.